Below, one TCR beta chain is given with its context. V lost 4 bases, J lost 7 bases, and 15 bases lay in between. This CDR3 has 14 residues. CDR1 and CDR2 (germline): SGDLS, YYNGEE. This sample was taken from a study of cytomegalovirus exposure and HLA in healthy donors. PCR amplification relied on 60 Vbeta primers (plus 13 Jbeta primers). Produced via immunoSEQ multiplex PCR; TCRdb's table is partial and in-frame only. The sample shows 45,000 to 55,000 clones, and roughly 27% sits with its ten largest clones. The material sequenced was PBMCs. The clonotype was recovered from a man aged 40-55 years in good health and CMV-seropositive. The rearrangement uses TRBV9 and TRBJ1-5, with no clear D. In nucleotides, the CDR3 is TGTGCCAGCAGCCCCGACGGACTGGACCAGCCCCAGCATTTT. Its protein product is CASSPDGLDQPQHF.